This TCR beta chain is from a study of T cells expressing NK-cell markers. This CDR3 has 18 amino acids. Germline V gene lookup returns CDR1 MGHRA and CDR2 YSYEKL. UMI-tagged 5'RACE template switching yielded the TCR beta cDNA. TCRdb re-called the 5' RACE reads and shows each CDR3 protein once, DNA omitted. The sample's table shows 200,000 to 300,000 distinct CDR3 sequences. Study-wide findings and caveats: Dominance of the CD3+CD56-NKG2C+ fraction by these clonotypes also held in several donors. Several of the donors carried dominant NKG2C+ clonotypes that took up about 1.0-7.5% of their CD8+ T cells.

About this clonotype: Its antigen is as yet unknown.

The material sequenced was blood T cells: a sorted CD56 or NKG2C T cell subset, CD4+ or CD8+ T cells, or bulk PBMC T cells (not recorded which). The receptor's source is a woman aged 18 to 75 in good health. The chain combines TRBV4-1 with TRBJ2-1; TCRdb returns TRBD2, unconfirmable since there is no DNA. This CDR3 is CASSQDRGRGTSINEQFF.